What follows are 7 T cell receptor beta chains derived from one specimen sequenced in a study of control samples from healthy donors and cancer patients (dated by TCRdb to about 2020). Library preparation used the immunoSEQ multiplex PCR assay. The immuneACCESS repertoire file appears here via TCRdb, limited to in-frame rearrangements. These files lack a portion of the clones; in checked studies, under half of the deficit traces to unresolved V genes, and the cause of the others is not known. The sample table shows around 70,000 clones, and roughly 86% are seen once. The ten largest clones take up 2% to 2.5% of the sample. The sequencing input was PBMCs. The source is a woman aged 50 to 60 with head and neck cancer.

CDR3 loop: CASSVRDGPTRHTEAFF. The CDR3 bases are TGTGCCAGTAGTGTTAGGGACGGACCCACTAGGCACACTGAAGCTTTCTTT. The chain links TRBV19 to TRBJ1-1, with a weak D call TRBD1 (5 bases). This CDR3 region has 17 residues. Germline V gene lookup returns CDR1 LNHDA and CDR2 SQIVND (reference sequence). Trimming shortened V by 5 bases and J by 3 bases, and 22 bases separated the two germline ends.

V and J are TRBV5-5 and TRBJ1-1, with D unresolved. The V gene's germline CDR1 is SGHKS and CDR2 YYEKEE (reference sequence). Trimming took 0 bases from V and 1 from J, leaving 13 bases between them. The CDR3 is 16 residues long. The CDR3 DNA follows: TGTGCCAGCAGCTTGGCCGGGTCTACCTCGAACACTGAAGCTTTCTTT. Translation: CASSLAGSTSNTEAFF.

The gene calls are TRBV7-8 and TRBJ1-6, with D perhaps TRBD1 (5 bases). The V gene lost 0 bases and the J gene lost 8 bases, with 11 bases spanning the gap. The germline V gene has CDR1 SGHVS and CDR2 FQNEAQ. The CDR3 sequence is 15 residues long. The CDR3 nucleotides are TGTGCCAGCAGCTTAGCAAGGGGAGTGGATTCACCCCTCCACTTT. This codes for CASSLARGVDSPLHF.

This chain links TRBV7-2 with TRBJ2-7, with 11 bases fitting TRBD1. Looked up from germline, CDR1 is SGHTA and CDR2 is FQGNSA. The V and J ends lost 5 bases and 3 bases, in that order; junction bases with no gene match: 6. The CDR3 totals 15 residues. The CDR3 sequence: CASSPRTGGFYEQYF. The DNA for the CDR3 is TGTGCCAGCAGCCCTAGGACAGGGGGCTTCTACGAGCAGTACTTC.

This clone is a singleton in its sample. The J gene is TRBJ1-5, the V gene TRBV6-2 or TRBV6-3; D possibly corresponds to TRBD1 (6 bases). This CDR3 contains 15 residues. The germline V gene has CDR1 MNHEY and CDR2 SVGEGT. Trimming removed 3 bases from V and 4 bases from J, with 13 bases in between. The CDR3 here is CASSYGTSLNQPQHF. CDR3 bases: TGTGCCAGCAGTTATGGGACATCCCTAAATCAGCCCCAGCATTTT.

This clone was detected only a few times. The chain links TRBV6-5 to TRBJ2-3; D gene unclear. The CDR3 totals 14 residues. Trimming shortened V by 8 bases and J by 0 bases, and 12 bases separated the two germline ends. Germline V gene lookup returns CDR1 MNHEY and CDR2 SVGAGI. CDR3 sequence (DNA): TGTGCCAGCCTGTCCGAAACTAGCACAGATACGCAGTATTTT. Translation gives CASLSETSTDTQYF.

The chain joins TRBV7-9 to TRBJ1-4; tentative D call: TRBD1 (5 bases). The CDR3 is made up of 14 amino acids. With 5 bases removed from V and 7 bases from J, the gap between germline ends came to 14 bases. Per germline, CDR1 SEHNR and CDR2 FQNEAQ (reference sequence). In nucleotides, the CDR3 is TGTGCCAGCAGCATGGGGGAAGGATTTGAAAAACTGTTTTTT. It codes for CASSMGEGFEKLFF.